These 25 T cell receptor beta chains came from one sample sequenced in a study of vaccination and CD4 T cells after COVID-19. Their antigen targets remain unknown. The Oncomine TCR Beta short-read assay was applied to DNA of cultured CD4+ T cells. TCRdb processed the PCR reads anew with MiXCR; each CDR3 protein has one entry. The sample gives some 8,400 distinct CDR3 sequences, around 33% of which show up once; about 31% is in the top ten. This sample's treatment: roughly ten-day PBMC culture with coronavirus spike peptide pools or control peptides (ViraFEST assay). The sample comprised cultured CD4+ T cells from blood. The receptor source for this set is a human donor with COVID-19.

The chain recombines TRBV7-9 with TRBJ1-2; D is possibly TRBD1 (5 bases). The CDR3 contains 18 residues. CDR1 and CDR2 (germline): SEHNR, FQNEAQ (reference sequence). Trimming removed 5 bases from V and 3 bases from J, with 25 bases in between. In DNA form, the CDR3 reads TGTGCCAGCAGCCCGGGGACTGCCGCTGGTCATCAGGACTATGGCTACACCTTC. It codes for CASSPGTAAGHQDYGYTF.

The CDR3 protein is CASRKAAGLNTEAFF. As DNA, the CDR3 is TGTGCCAGCAGAAAAGCGGCGGGGTTGAACACTGAAGCTTTCTTT. The rearrangement links TRBV7-2 to TRBJ1-1; D remains ambiguous. Germline loops: CDR1 SGHTA, CDR2 FQGNSA. The CDR3 spans 15 residues. Trimming took off 6 bases at V and 0 bases at J, with 14 bases between the two ends.

The CDR3 protein is CASSLRLGLGEETQYF. The CDR3 nucleotides read TGTGCCAGCAGCTTAAGATTGGGACTAGGGGAAGAGACCCAGTACTTC. This chain links TRBV7-8 with TRBJ2-5; 8 bases agree with TRBD2. There are 16 residues in the CDR3. Germline trimming cut 2 bases from V and 3 bases from J; bases unmatched to any gene: 8. Germline CDR1 is SGHVS and CDR2 is FQNEAQ.

This clonotype was seen only a few times. This chain uses TRBV20-1 with TRBJ1-6; the D gene is possibly TRBD1 (5 bases). Germline loops: CDR1 DFQATT, CDR2 SNEGSKA (reference sequence). This CDR3 is built from 15 residues. V was clipped by 0 bases and J by 7 bases, with 13 bases between them. CDR3 amino acids: CSARDHQRQNSPLHF. DNA for the CDR3: TGCAGTGCTAGAGATCATCAGCGACAGAATTCACCCCTCCACTTT.

This clonotype was seen only a few times. The CDR3 nucleotides are TGTGCCAGCACTAGAGCCAGTAACTATGGCTACACCTTC. This sequence encodes CASTRASNYGYTF. The chain links TRBV6-1 to TRBJ1-2; no reliable D call. The germline CDR1 and CDR2 sequences are MNHNS and SASEGT. V was shortened by 7 bases and J by 1 base, with 10 bases between the two germline ends. This CDR3 has 13 amino acids.

This clonotype was seen only a few times. V gene TRBV11-2 combines with J gene TRBJ1-1; D is possibly TRBD1 (6 bases). The CDR3 extends over 13 amino acids. CDR1 is SGHAT, CDR2 FQNNGV, per germline. V gave up 5 bases and J gave up 10 bases, with 17 bases separating them. The CDR3 is CASSQGQGRGAFF. In nucleotides, the CDR3 is TGTGCCAGCAGCCAAGGGCAGGGGCGGGGAGCTTTCTTT.

This clonotype was counted a few times. V usage is TRBV2 and J usage is TRBJ1-5, with TRBD1 matching 8 bases. V shed 7 bases and J 9 bases; nucleotides not matched to a gene: 5. Germline CDR1 is SNHLY and CDR2 is FYNNEI. The CDR3 loop spans 12 amino acids. The CDR3 DNA reads TGTGCCAGCACCGCAGGGGGCCCGCCCCAGCATTTT. Translated: CASTAGGPPQHF.

The V gene is TRBV19, the J gene TRBJ2-1; D possibly corresponds to TRBD2 (6 bases). V was clipped by 5 bases and J by 5 bases, with 16 bases between them. The CDR3 is 15 residues long. Germline CDR1 is LNHDA and CDR2 is SQIVND (reference sequence). CDR3 protein: CASSRNRGLDNEQFF. The DNA for the CDR3 is TGTGCCAGTAGTCGAAATCGGGGGTTGGACAATGAGCAGTTCTTC.

The genes are TRBV6-4 and TRBJ2-5; TRBD2 might be the D (6 bases). Trimming pared 10 bases from V and 1 base from J, leaving 10 bases between. The CDR3 contains 12 residues. Germline V gene data show CDR1 as MRHNA and CDR2 as SNTAGT. CDR3 amino acids: CATPGVQETQYF. The DNA of the CDR3 is TGTGCCACCCCGGGGGTCCAAGAGACCCAGTACTTC.

This chain connects TRBV12-3 or TRBV12-4 to TRBJ1-2; D is unresolved. V dropped 1 base and J dropped 6 bases, with 9 bases sitting between them. This CDR3 has 13 amino acids. DNA of the CDR3: TGTGCCAGCAGTTTAGACGGGAATCATGGCTACACCTTC. Amino acids: CASSLDGNHGYTF.

This clonotype was seen only a few times. Here the CDR3 reads CASSLISNYGYTF. CDR3 DNA sequence: TGTGCCAGCAGCCTAATCTCTAACTATGGCTACACCTTC. The chain couples TRBV7-2 to TRBJ1-2; no reliable D call. V lost 5 bases, J lost 0 bases, and 7 bases lay in between. The CDR3 is made up of 13 amino acids. The germline CDR1 and CDR2 sequences are SGHTA and FQGNSA. The full variable domain, completed using reference TRBV7-2 and TRBJ1-2, is GAGVSQSPSNKVTEKGKDVELRCDPISGHTALYWYRQSLGQGLEFLIYFQGNSAPDKSGLPSDRFSAERTGGSVSTLTIQRTQQEDSAVYLCASSLISNYGYTFGSGTRLTVV.

The V and J genes are TRBV5-4 and TRBJ2-3; D unresolved. The CDR3 loop spans 14 amino acids. Germline V gene lookup returns CDR1 SGHNT and CDR2 YYREEE (reference sequence). The germline V and J ends were trimmed by 4 bases and 2 bases, with 11 bases remaining between them. The CDR3 nucleotides read TGTGCCAGCAGCCCTGGACCCTACACAGATACGCAGTATTTT. Protein: CASSPGPYTDTQYF.

This clonotype has more than one count but fewer than ten. The chain links TRBV11-3 to TRBJ1-6; possible D gene TRBD1, 5 bases. CDR1 and CDR2 (germline): SGHNT, YENEEA. The length of the CDR3 is 14 residues. Trimming pared 1 base from V and 5 bases from J, leaving 6 bases between. The DNA for the CDR3 is TGTGCCAGCAGCTTAGGAGGGGATAATTCACCCCTCCACTTT. This sequence encodes CASSLGGDNSPLHF.

This clonotype was seen a handful of times. This chain connects TRBV19 to TRBJ1-5, with D possibly matching TRBD1 (5 bases). Germline lookup yields CDR1 LNHDA and CDR2 SQIVND (reference sequence). The CDR3 has 15 residues. Trimming pared 4 bases from V and 3 bases from J, leaving 13 bases between. The CDR3, as DNA: TGTGCCAGTAGTACCGGGGCCTTGGACAATCAGCCCCAGCATTTT. It encodes CASSTGALDNQPQHF.

This chain links TRBV19 with TRBJ1-1, with D possibly being TRBD1 (5 bases). V shed 3 bases and J shed 2 bases, with 10 bases lying between them. CDR1 and CDR2 from the germline V gene are LNHDA and SQIVND (reference sequence). The CDR3 is 14 residues long. CDR3 protein: CASSIGGTNTEAFF. In DNA, the CDR3 is TGTGCCAGTAGTATCGGGGGGACCAACACTGAAGCTTTCTTT.

The chain combines TRBV5-4 with TRBJ1-3, with TRBD1 matching 7 bases. The CDR3 has 14 residues. Germline loops: CDR1 SGHNT, CDR2 YYREEE (reference sequence). V lost 1 base and J lost 3; bases outside the gene matches: 1. The CDR3, as DNA: TGTGCCAGCAGCTTGCCAGGGGGTGGAAACACCATATATTTT. It encodes CASSLPGGGNTIYF. Supplemented by reference TRBV5-4 and TRBJ1-3, the full variable domain reads ETGVTQSPTHLIKTRGQQVTLRCSSQSGHNTVSWYQQALGQGPQFIFQYYREEENGRGNFPPRFSGLQFPNYSSELNVNALELDDSALYLCASSLPGGGNTIYFGEGSWLTVV.

This clonotype was observed a few times. This rearrangement joins TRBV30 to TRBJ1-5; D remains ambiguous. There are 13 residues in the CDR3. The germline V gene has CDR1 GTSNPN and CDR2 SVGIG (reference sequence). Trimming shortened V by 0 bases and J by 2 bases, and 5 bases separated the two germline ends. The CDR3 coding sequence is TGTGCCTGGAGTGTACGCGGCAATCAGCCCCAGCATTTT. Residues: CAWSVRGNQPQHF.

A few counts support this clonotype. The chain combines TRBV20-1 with TRBJ2-3; D is possibly TRBD1 (5 bases). CDR3 size: 16 residues. The V end lost 0 bases, the J end lost 0 bases, and 13 bases lay between the germline ends. Per the germline V gene, CDR1 is DFQATT and CDR2 is SNEGSKA (reference sequence). The CDR3 reads CSARDWGATSTDTQYF. CDR3 bases: TGCAGTGCTAGAGATTGGGGCGCAACCAGCACAGATACGCAGTATTTT.

V and J are TRBV5-4 and TRBJ1-1; the match to TRBD1 covers 7 bases. The CDR3 runs to 17 residues. J gave up 0 bases and V 3 bases, and 11 bases lay outside the gene matches. CDR1 is SGHNT, CDR2 YYREEE, per germline (reference sequence). The CDR3 nucleotides are TGTGCCAGCAGCTCTATTCCCGGGACAGCCGTGAACACTGAAGCTTTCTTT. Protein: CASSSIPGTAVNTEAFF. The variable domain in full, with the rest retrieved from reference TRBV5-4 and TRBJ1-1, is ETGVTQSPTHLIKTRGQQVTLRCSSQSGHNTVSWYQQALGQGPQFIFQYYREEENGRGNFPPRFSGLQFPNYSSELNVNALELDDSALYLCASSSIPGTAVNTEAFFGQGTRLTVV.

The chain has TRBV6-5 and TRBJ1-1; perhaps TRBD1 as D (6 bases). The V end lost 2 bases, the J end lost 8 bases, and 15 bases lay between the germline ends. CDR1 is MNHEY, CDR2 SVGAGI, per germline. The CDR3 loop spans 14 amino acids. CDR3 protein: CASSYGLEGQEAFF. The CDR3 DNA follows: TGTGCCAGCAGTTACGGCTTGGAAGGACAGGAAGCTTTCTTT.

This clonotype appeared once. The rearrangement links TRBV5-5 to TRBJ1-1; 8 bases map to TRBD1. From germline, CDR1 is SGHKS and CDR2 YYEKEE (reference sequence). The ends lost 3 bases at V and 2 bases at J; junction bases unmatched: 9. This CDR3 spans 16 amino acids. The CDR3 spells CASSSMTGTGNTEAFF. CDR3 coding DNA: TGTGCCAGCAGCTCTATGACCGGGACAGGAAACACTGAAGCTTTCTTT.

This chain links TRBV25-1 with TRBJ2-7, with D perhaps given as TRBD1 or TRBD2 (5 bases each). This CDR3 contains 13 residues. The V gene's germline CDR1 is MGHDK and CDR2 SYGVNS. With 5 bases removed from V and 1 base from J, the gap between germline ends came to 9 bases. The CDR3 region is CASSRDGSYEQYF. In DNA, the CDR3 is TGTGCCAGCAGTCGGGACGGTTCCTACGAGCAGTACTTC.

This clonotype was seen only a few times. The chain joins TRBV27 to TRBJ1-2; D uncertain. The CDR3 consists of 16 residues. V lost 6 bases and J lost 0, with 17 bases in between. CDR1 and CDR2 (germline): MNHEY, SMNVEV (reference sequence). CDR3 residues: CASSPRILSSNYGYTF. The CDR3 DNA is TGTGCCAGCAGCCCCCGGATCCTCTCATCTAACTATGGCTACACCTTC.

This CDR3 is CATSRVLKYEQYF. The DNA of the CDR3 is TGTGCCACCAGCAGGGTATTAAAATACGAGCAGTACTTC. This chain joins TRBV15 and TRBJ2-7; no clear D. V lost 3 bases to trimming and J lost 4 bases, with 10 bases between them. This CDR3 contains 13 residues. Per germline, CDR1 LNHNV and CDR2 YYDKDF (reference sequence).

This clonotype has only one observation. V and J are TRBV2 and TRBJ2-7; D is undetermined. Trimming stripped 8 bases from V and 2 bases from J, with 16 bases between. This CDR3 contains 14 residues. Germline V gives CDR1 SNHLY, CDR2 FYNNEI. The CDR3 DNA follows: TGTGCCAGCGATTCAGGAACAACGACCTACGAGCAGTACTTC. Its protein product is CASDSGTTTYEQYF. Drawing the rest from reference TRBV2 and TRBJ2-7, the complete variable domain is EPEVTQTPSHQVTQMGQEVILRCVPISNHLYFYWYRQILGQKVEFLVSFYNNEISEKSEIFDDQFSVERPDGSNFTLKIRSTKLEDSAMYFCASDSGTTTYEQYFGPGTRLTVT.